This note documents a single TCR beta chain sequence. Antigen: not known. Germline V CDR1 and CDR2: MGHRA, YSYEKL. The CDR3 has 14 amino acids. Deletions cut 1 base from V and 7 bases from J, with 10 bases between. Amplified regions were TCR beta CDR3 sequences from RNA transcripts. HTBI primers were the set used in a first-round RT-PCR of the TCR CDR3. TCRdb reprocessed the multiplex PCR reads with MiXCR, giving one entry per CDR3 protein. The table has 660,000 or so distinct CDR3 sequences, about a fifth seen once. The data were obtained in a study of T cells in Graves' hyperthyroidism and ophthalmopathy. Study-wide results and caveats: Most expanded thyroid clonotypes above 0.001 recurred in blood. The model predicted ophthalmopathy a median approximately seven months before onset.

Orbital computed tomography, thyroid ultrasound, serum thyroxine and TRAb, and clinical symptoms together informed the diagnoses. Each 10 ml fresh peripheral blood draw supplied the PBMCs. The chain carries TRBV4-1 and TRBJ2-2, with D uncertain. This TCR was recovered from a man aged 30-40 years with Graves' ophthalmopathy. Sequenced sample: blood. DNA of the CDR3: TGCGCCAGCAGCCAAGGGGTAACGAACGGGGAGCTGTTTTTT. Translating gives CASSQGVTNGELFF.